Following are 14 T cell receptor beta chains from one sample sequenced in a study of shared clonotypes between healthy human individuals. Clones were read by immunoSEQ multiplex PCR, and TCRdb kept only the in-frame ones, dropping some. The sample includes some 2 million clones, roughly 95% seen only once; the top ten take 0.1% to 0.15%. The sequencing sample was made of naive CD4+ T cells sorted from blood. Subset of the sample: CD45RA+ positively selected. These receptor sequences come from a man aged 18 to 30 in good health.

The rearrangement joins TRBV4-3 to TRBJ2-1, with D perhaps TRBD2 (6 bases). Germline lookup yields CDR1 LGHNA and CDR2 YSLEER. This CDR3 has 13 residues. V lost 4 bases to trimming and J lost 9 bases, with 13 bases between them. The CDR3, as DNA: TGCGCCAGCAGCCGGGACTTCATGGGTGAGCAGTTCTTC. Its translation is CASSRDFMGEQFF.

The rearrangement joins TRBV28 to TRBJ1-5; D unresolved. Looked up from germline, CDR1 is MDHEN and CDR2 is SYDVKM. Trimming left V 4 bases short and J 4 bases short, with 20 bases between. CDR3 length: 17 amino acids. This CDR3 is CASSSPTPGSGNQPQHF. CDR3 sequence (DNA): TGTGCCAGCAGTTCACCGACACCGGGCTCGGGGAATCAGCCCCAGCATTTT.

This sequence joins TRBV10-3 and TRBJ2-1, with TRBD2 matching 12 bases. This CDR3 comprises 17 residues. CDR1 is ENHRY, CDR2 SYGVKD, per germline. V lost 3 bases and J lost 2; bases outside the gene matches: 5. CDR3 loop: CAISDSRLAGAYNEQFF. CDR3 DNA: TGTGCCATCAGTGACTCTAGACTAGCGGGAGCCTACAATGAGCAGTTCTTC.

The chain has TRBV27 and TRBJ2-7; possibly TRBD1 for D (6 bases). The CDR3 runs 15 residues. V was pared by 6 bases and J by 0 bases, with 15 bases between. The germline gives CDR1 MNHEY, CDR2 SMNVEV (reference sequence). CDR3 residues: CASRERQDSSYEQYF. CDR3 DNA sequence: TGTGCCAGCAGGGAGAGACAGGACAGCTCCTACGAGCAGTACTTC.

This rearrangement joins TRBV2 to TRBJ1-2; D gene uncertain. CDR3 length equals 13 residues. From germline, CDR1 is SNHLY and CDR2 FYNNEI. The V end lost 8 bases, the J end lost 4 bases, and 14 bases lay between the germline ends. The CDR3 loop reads CASQPWGSYGYTF. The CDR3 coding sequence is TGTGCCAGCCAGCCATGGGGTAGCTATGGCTACACCTTC.

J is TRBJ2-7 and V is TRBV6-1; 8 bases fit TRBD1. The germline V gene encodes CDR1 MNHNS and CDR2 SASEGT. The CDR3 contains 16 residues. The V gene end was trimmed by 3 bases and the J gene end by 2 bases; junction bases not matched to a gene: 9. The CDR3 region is CASSDRGTGFTYEQYF. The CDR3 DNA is TGTGCCAGCAGTGATCGGGGGACAGGCTTTACCTACGAGCAGTACTTC.

The CDR3 here is CASSQAAGTGFGEQYF. CDR3 nucleotide sequence: TGCGCCAGCAGCCAAGCCGCCGGGACAGGGTTCGGCGAGCAGTACTTC. The V call is TRBV4-3, the J call TRBJ2-7, with 9 bases matching TRBD1. Germline V gene sequence: CDR1 LGHNA, CDR2 YSLEER. The CDR3 is 16 amino acids. The ends lost 1 base at V and 6 bases at J; junction bases unmatched: 10.

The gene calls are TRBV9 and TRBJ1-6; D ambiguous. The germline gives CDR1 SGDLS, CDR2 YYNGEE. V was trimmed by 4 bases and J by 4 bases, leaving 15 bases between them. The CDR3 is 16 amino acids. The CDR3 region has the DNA TGTGCCAGCAGCCCAGCCGATGGCAGATATAATTCACCCCTCCACTTT. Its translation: CASSPADGRYNSPLHF.

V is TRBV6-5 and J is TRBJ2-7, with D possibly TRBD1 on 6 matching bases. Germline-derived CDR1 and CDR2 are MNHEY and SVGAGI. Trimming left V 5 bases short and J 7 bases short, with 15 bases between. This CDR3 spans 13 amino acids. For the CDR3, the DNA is TGTGCCAGCAGTCGCGGACAGTTTAGAGAGCAGTACTTC. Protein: CASSRGQFREQYF.

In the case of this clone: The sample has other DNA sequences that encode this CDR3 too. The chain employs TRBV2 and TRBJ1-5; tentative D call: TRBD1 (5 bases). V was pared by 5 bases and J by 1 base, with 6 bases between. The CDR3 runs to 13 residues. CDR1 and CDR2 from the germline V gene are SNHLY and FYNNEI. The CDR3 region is CASSRDSNQPQHF. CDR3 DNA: TGTGCCAGCAGTCGGGACAGCAATCAGCCCCAGCATTTT.

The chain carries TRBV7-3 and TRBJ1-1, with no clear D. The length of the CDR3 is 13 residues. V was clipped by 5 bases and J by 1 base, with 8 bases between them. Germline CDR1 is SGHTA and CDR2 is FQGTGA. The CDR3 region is CASSKDGNTEAFF. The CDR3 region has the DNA TGTGCCAGCAGCAAGGACGGGAACACTGAAGCTTTCTTT.

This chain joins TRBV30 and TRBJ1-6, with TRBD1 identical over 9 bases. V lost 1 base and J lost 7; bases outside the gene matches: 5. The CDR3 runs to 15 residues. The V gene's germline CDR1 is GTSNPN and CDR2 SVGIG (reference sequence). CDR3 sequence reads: CAWSDGQGSNSPLHF. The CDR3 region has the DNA TGTGCCTGGAGTGACGGACAGGGGTCCAATTCACCCCTCCACTTT.

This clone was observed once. The chain's CDR3 is CAWSVHSFPNEQFF. In DNA form, the CDR3 reads TGTGCCTGGAGTGTACATTCGTTCCCTAATGAGCAGTTCTTC. V gene TRBV30 combines with J gene TRBJ2-1; D gene uncertain. CDR3 length equals 14 residues. The V end was cut by 0 bases, the J end by 7 bases, with 13 bases between. Germline V gene lookup returns CDR1 GTSNPN and CDR2 SVGIG (reference sequence).

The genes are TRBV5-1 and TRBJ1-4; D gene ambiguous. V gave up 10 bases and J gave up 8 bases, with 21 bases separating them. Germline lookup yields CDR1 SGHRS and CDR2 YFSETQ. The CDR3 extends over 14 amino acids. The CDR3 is CASAEDPGREKLFF. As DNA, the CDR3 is TGCGCCTCAGCAGAGGACCCGGGTAGGGAAAAACTGTTTTTT.